The rows below give T cell receptor beta chains drawn from one sample of a study of blood T cell repertoires in COVID-19. Measured with immunoSEQ multiplex PCR; TCRdb has only the in-frame clones, and not every one. The sample shows tens of thousands of clones, over 80% of them seen only once. Material for sequencing was peripheral blood. The receptors stem from a woman of 80 years or more with acute or convalescent COVID-19. Both conserved end residues are part of each CDR3. Each record gives: J gene, V gene, CDR3 protein.

TRBJ2-5,TRBV2,CASSEGAQYF
TRBJ1-5,TRBV19,CASSIVQNQPQHF
TRBJ2-5,TRBV29-1,CSAGTSGTQETQYF
TRBJ2-1,TRBV7-6,CASSLYSGTSGYNEQFF
TRBJ2-3,TRBV7-2,CASTPGTDTQYF
TRBJ2-5,TRBV21-1,CASSGRERVVETQYF
TRBJ2-1,TRBV7-9,CASSLAGTSGLYNEQFF
TRBJ2-1,TRBV28,CASGPGGSGRLYNEQFF
TRBJ2-1,TRBV19,CASSIVGLRTRDNEQFF
TRBJ2-5,TRBV10-1,CASSRTLDSTQETQYF
TRBJ1-4,TRBV18,CASSPRGSANEKLFF
TRBJ2-7,TRBV10-1,CASVYRDVYEQYF
TRBJ1-5,TRBV24-1,CATSDSRAGSQPQHF
TRBJ2-5,TRBV3-1/TRBV3-2,CASSLGLNFQETQYF
TRBJ1-2,TRBV4-1,CASSQSGAYGYTF
TRBJ2-2,TRBV5-5,CASSLRWGQDTGELFF
TRBJ2-7,TRBV7-2,CASSLGLAQHEQYF
TRBJ2-1,TRBV7-6,CASSAGQSSYNEQFF
TRBJ2-3,TRBV7-2,CASSLLAEGGTDTQYF
TRBJ2-7,TRBV23-1,CASSQRRTGDPKSYEQYF
TRBJ1-3,TRBV28,CASSLPGPGGNTIYF
TRBJ2-7,TRBV5-1,CASSLEASGPYEQYF
TRBJ2-7,TRBV28,CASSRPGQDYEQYF
TRBJ2-7,TRBV7-9,CASSLALASYEQYF
TRBJ2-7,TRBV10-2,CASSESAGVLYEQYF
TRBJ1-1,TRBV7-9,CASSSQGVSEAFF
TRBJ2-7,TRBV10-2,CASSVGGLAPYEQYF
TRBJ2-1,TRBV11-3,CASSPLAGGVYEQFF
TRBJ2-1,TRBV4-2,CASSLALAGGDNEQFF
TRBJ1-4,TRBV4-2,CASSQGGSVVEKLFF
TRBJ2-2,TRBV5-1,CASSYLPGGLNTGELFF
TRBJ2-7,TRBV6-5,CASSPELLLEQYF
TRBJ2-3,TRBV4-1,CASSPVSTDTQYF
TRBJ2-5,TRBV18,CASSPGEGQETQYF
TRBJ2-7,TRBV19,CASSPETSGLYEQYF
TRBJ1-1,TRBV11-3,CASSPDRGNTEAFF
TRBJ2-3,TRBV9,CASSVGASASTDTQYF
TRBJ1-3,TRBV4-1,CASSHHGTPGDTIYF
TRBJ1-3,TRBV5-1,CASSSGGSGNTIYF
TRBJ2-3,TRBV7-2,CASSLELAGGALTDTQYF
TRBJ2-2,TRBV27,CASSPGQGETGELFF
TRBJ2-7,TRBV19,CASSDRLAGAYEQYF
TRBJ1-1,TRBV5-3,CARVNSDRENTEAFF